These T cell receptor beta chains were read from a single sample in a study of cytomegalovirus exposure and HLA in healthy donors. Assay used: immunoSEQ multiplex PCR; TCRdb lists only in-frame clones, some missing. The sample contains 200,000 to 250,000 clones, 90% to 95% of which appear only once. The specimen was PBMCs. The receptors were sampled from a woman between 18 and 30 years old in good health and CMV-seronegative. Both conserved end residues are part of each CDR3. D genes are given only for firm matches. Size tells how often a clone was seen (once, few, many) or the class of an expanded clone, and some rows leave it out.

TRBV14	-	TRBJ2-7	-	CASSQGTAAWNEQYF	TGTGCCAGCAGCCAAGGGACAGCGGCTTGGAACGAGCAGTACTTC
TRBV25-1	-	TRBJ2-1	-	CASSDEAGPTPHNEQFF	TGTGCCAGCAGTGATGAAGCGGGTCCGACCCCCCACAATGAGCAGTTCTTC
TRBV7-9	-	TRBJ2-2	TRBD2	CASSLAGGKWAGELFF	TGTGCCAGCAGCTTAGCCGGGGGGAAATGGGCCGGGGAGCTGTTTTTT
TRBV4-2	once	TRBJ2-7	-	CASSQDSPGYQSYEQYF	TGTGCCAGCAGCCAAGATTCCCCAGGGTATCAATCCTACGAGCAGTACTTC
TRBV5-1	-	TRBJ2-1	TRBD2	CASSFGGSSYNEQFF	TGCGCCAGCAGCTTCGGCGGGAGTTCCTACAATGAGCAGTTCTTC
TRBV4-2	-	TRBJ1-2	-	CASSRNQGEAGYTF	TGTGCCAGCAGCCGCAACCAAGGTGAGGCTGGCTACACCTTC
TRBV5-1	-	TRBJ2-5	TRBD2	CASSFPGLAEQETQYF	TGCGCCAGCAGCTTTCCGGGACTAGCGGAGCAAGAGACCCAGTACTTC
TRBV5-6	-	TRBJ1-2	-	CASSFTRLFRDYGYTF	TGTGCCAGCAGCTTCACGAGGCTATTCCGGGACTATGGCTACACCTTC
TRBV28	once	TRBJ1-2	-	CASTPQGDGYTF	TGTGCCAGCACCCCACAGGGAGACGGCTACACCTTC
TRBV9	-	TRBJ2-1	TRBD2	CASSVSGTSVDEQFF	TGTGCCAGCAGCGTATCCGGGACTAGCGTCGATGAGCAGTTCTTC
TRBV19	-	TRBJ1-5	-	CASSTFNQPQHF	TGTGCCAGTAGTACCTTTAATCAGCCCCAGCATTTT
TRBV30	-	TRBJ1-6	-	CAWSTKGHLKAALHF	TGTGCCTGGAGTACGAAGGGACATCTAAAGGCGGCCCTCCACTTT
TRBV10-3	-	TRBJ1-2	-	CAISDTRGGDLYGYTF	TGTGCCATCAGTGATACGAGAGGAGGAGACCTCTATGGCTACACCTTC
TRBV5-6	-	TRBJ2-7	TRBD2	CASSFLQEGGEQYF	TGTGCCAGCAGCTTCTTACAGGAGGGAGGGGAGCAGTACTTC
TRBV4-1	-	TRBJ2-7	TRBD1	CASSPNRGHHEQYF	TGCGCCAGCAGCCCAAACAGGGGGCACCACGAGCAGTACTTC
TRBV7-2	-	TRBJ2-5	-	CASSQVFRGTHGRETQYF	TGTGCCAGCAGCCAGGTTTTTAGAGGGACTCACGGTCGGGAGACCCAGTACTTC
TRBV11-3	once	TRBJ1-1	-	CASSLSGRNTEAFF	TGTGCCAGCAGCTTATCGGGAAGAAACACTGAAGCTTTCTTT
TRBV10-1	once	TRBJ2-1	TRBD2	CASSLAVPSAGGYNEQFF	TGCGCCAGCAGTCTGGCGGTCCCTTCAGCGGGAGGGTACAATGAGCAGTTCTTC
TRBV19	-	TRBJ2-5	TRBD2	CASSVWTSGQETQYF	TGTGCCAGTAGTGTCTGGACTAGCGGCCAAGAGACCCAGTACTTC
TRBV25-1	-	TRBJ1-1	-	CASSDYRFTEAFF	TGTGCCAGCAGTGATTACAGGTTCACTGAAGCTTTCTTT
TRBV5-1	-	TRBJ2-7	TRBD1	CASSSQGNDYEQYF	TGCGCCAGCAGCTCACAGGGGAACGATTACGAGCAGTACTTC
TRBV6-1	-	TRBJ1-1	-	CASSEARINTEAFF	TGTGCCAGCAGTGAAGCGCGAATAAACACTGAAGCTTTCTTT
TRBV28	-	TRBJ1-2	TRBD1	CASSLPAGGYGYTF	TGTGCCAGCAGTCTTCCGGCAGGGGGCTATGGCTACACCTTC
TRBV25-1	few	TRBJ1-2	-	CASSELSENYGYTF	TGTGCCAGCAGTGAATTAAGTGAGAACTATGGCTACACCTTC